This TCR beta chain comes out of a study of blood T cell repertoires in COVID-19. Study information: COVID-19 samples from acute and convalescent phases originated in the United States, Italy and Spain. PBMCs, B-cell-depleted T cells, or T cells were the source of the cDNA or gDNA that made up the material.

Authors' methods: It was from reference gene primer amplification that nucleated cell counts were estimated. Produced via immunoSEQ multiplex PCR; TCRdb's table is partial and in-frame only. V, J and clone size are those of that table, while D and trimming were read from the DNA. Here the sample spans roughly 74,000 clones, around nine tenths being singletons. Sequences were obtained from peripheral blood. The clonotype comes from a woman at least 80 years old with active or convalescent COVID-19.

DNA for the CDR3: TGCGCCAGCAGCTTGAATCGCCAAGAGACCCAGTACTTC. Protein product: CASSLNRQETQYF. The genes are TRBV5-1 and TRBJ2-5; D gene unclear. CDR3 length: 13 amino acids. CDR1 SGHRS and CDR2 YFSETQ come from the germline V gene. V was shortened by 1 base and J by 1 base, with 5 bases between the two germline ends.